This T cell receptor beta chain stems from a study of blood T cells in healthy people across ages. Study as a whole: The template switching approach captured approximately one barcoded beta molecule for every two T cells.

CDR1 and CDR2 from the germline V gene are DFQATT and SNEGSKA (reference sequence). The CDR3 runs to 15 residues. Losses at the gene ends were 7 bases for V and 5 bases for J; bases not matched to a gene: 15. Study results and caveats: From one million sequenced T cells, diversity estimates were lower bounds.

Remarks on this clonotype: No antigen is known for it.

PCR was performed a second time for roughly 7 to 12 cycles using a sample-barcoded 5' primer and a J-beta primer mix. CDR3-containing paired-end reads numbered at least 3 million in each sample. TCRdb reanalysed the 5' RACE reads using MiXCR and keeps one entry per CDR3 protein. The repertoire consists of roughly 1,800,000 distinct CDR3 sequences, with around half occurring once and the leading ten covering approximately 2.1%. Sequenced material: blood. The rearrangement uses TRBV20-1 and TRBJ1-2; 8 bases agree with TRBD1. This receptor was identified in a woman aged 40 to 55 in good health. The CDR3 sequence: CSVMDREKATYGYTF. CDR3 bases: TGCAGTGTCATGGACAGGGAAAAGGCCACGTATGGCTACACCTTC.